The clone carrying this T cell receptor beta chain came up a few times. The data were obtained in a study of blood T cell repertoires in COVID-19. Study details: Sample material is recorded as cDNA or gDNA derived from T cells, B-cell-depleted T cells, or PBMCs.

Clinical histories supplied by participants themselves formed the basis of cohort assignment. Authors' methods: Cell counts per sample came from amplifying reference gene primers. Produced via immunoSEQ multiplex PCR; TCRdb's table is partial and in-frame only. V and J calls plus clone size are reproduced from that table; the DNA served to infer D and trimming. Of fewer than 250,000 clones detected, roughly 80% appear once; the ten largest clones hold roughly 3%. This CDR3 comprises 15 residues. Germline assignment: CDR1 SGHDN and CDR2 FVKESK. V shed 3 bases, J shed 2 bases, and the junction held 7 bases outside the gene matches.

The clonotype comes from a woman in her twenties or thirties who had recovered from COVID-19. The chain carries TRBV14 and TRBJ2-7; 7 bases agree with TRBD1. The sequenced sample consisted of PBMCs or T cells enriched from blood (not recorded which). CDR3 in amino acids: CASSQGQTYTYEQYF. CDR3 DNA: TGTGCCAGCAGCCAGGGACAGACCTACACCTACGAGCAGTACTTC.